These T cell receptor beta chains were read from a single sample in a study of shared clonotypes between healthy human individuals. Profiling relied on immunoSEQ multiplex PCR, and the TCRdb table lists in-frame clones only, not all of them. The data hold roughly 2.2 million clones, with around 93% observed a single time. Sequenced input: naive CD4+ T cells from PBMCs. The origin of the receptors is a man aged 18 to 29 in good health. Some clones in this sample may be carry-over from other donors' samples. CDR3s include the opening cysteine and the closing phenylalanine or tryptophan. A D gene is named only where the DNA matches it firmly.

>-|TRBV5-1
CASSLSAGIPEQFF
>-|TRBV28
CASSLAGGEQYF
>-|TRBV2
CASNGGVATYEQYF
>-|TRBV27
CASRNVREQYF
>TRBD2|TRBV9
CASSPGLAGGTGELFF
>-|TRBV7-3
CASSPGGAGNYGYTF
>-|TRBV4-2
CASSQGDLGSSYNEQFF
>TRBD1|TRBV19
CASSITGGADTEAFF
>TRBD1|TRBV5-1
CASSWDSTNYGYTF
>TRBD2|TRBV5-1
CASSSDSGHNEQFF
>-|TRBV5-5
CASSFGVGTEAFF
>TRBD2|TRBV28
CASSGRRASGYNEQFF
>-|TRBV18
CASSPRGFHEQFF
>-|TRBV7-9
CASSFGGVTEAFF
>-|TRBV21-1
CASSNFGVGDTEAFF
>-|TRBV7-8
CASSLTRSLRGEQFF
>-|TRBV7-8
CASKLDGGYNEQFF
>TRBD1|TRBV2
CASSVGQPYSNQPQHF
>TRBD2|TRBV9
CASSQDTGTRRMWDTQYF
>TRBD1|TRBV6-6
CASSYAGTAYGYTF
>TRBD1|TRBV27
CASSSRPGQGTTYPLEQYF
>-|TRBV9
CASSVGGVPTGELFF
>TRBD2|TRBV29-1
CSVRGTGSGSRDEQFF
>TRBD1|TRBV28
CASSLIGQGQFF
>TRBD1|TRBV18
CASSPMTGYYGYTF
>-|TRBV28
CASSVTGLGAFF
>TRBD1|TRBV27
CASSSNTGVLPYEQYF
>-|TRBV28
CASTLGLTDGYTF
>TRBD2|TRBV7-2
CASTPSGGSYNEQFF
>-|TRBV5-8
CASSLRTVDSNQPQHF
>-|TRBV2
CASSEVGRLTNEKLFF
>TRBD2|TRBV5-1
CASSLGPTSGRRLETQYF
>-|TRBV4-1
CASSQAGGRSGNTIYF
>TRBD2|TRBV6-4
CASSDHSGSSDTQYF